This T cell receptor beta chain was obtained from a study of technical replicates of blood from a handful of donors. Unmatched junction bases numbered 7, after V lost 6 bases and J lost 6 bases. The CDR3 is made up of 14 amino acids. Germline assignment: CDR1 SGHRS and CDR2 YFSETQ. Some clones are missing from TCRdb's copy, which holds only in-frame ones; the method was immunoSEQ multiplex PCR. This table holds tens of thousands of clones, around 94% found once. The sample consisted of T cells isolated from PBMCs. The rearrangement joins TRBV5-1 to TRBJ2-2; 8 bases fit TRBD2. The clonotype comes from a human donor in good health. The DNA for the CDR3 is TGCGCCAGCAACCCGGGAGGGCCTTCCGGGGAGCTGTTTTTT. It encodes CASNPGGPSGELFF.